The clone carrying this T cell receptor beta chain came up once. This specimen belongs to a study of blood T cell repertoires in COVID-19. Study background: Samples taken during acute and convalescent COVID-19 were collected in the United States, Italy and Spain. PBMCs, B-cell-depleted T cells, or T cells provided the cDNA or gDNA that made up the material.

CDR3 length: 15 residues. Germline trimming cut 4 bases from V and 2 bases from J; bases unmatched to any gene: 9. Germline CDR1 reads SGHNT; CDR2 reads YYREEE (reference sequence). Authors' processing steps: Nucleated cell counts were estimated from reference gene primer amplification. Assay: immunoSEQ multiplex PCR; the TCRdb copy retains only in-frame clones and omits some. That table is the source of V, J and clone size, and D and trimming were worked out from the DNA. The table lists some 260,000 clones, 85% to 90% of them singletons. The clonotype comes from an elderly man with acute or convalescent COVID-19. The chain links TRBV5-4 to TRBJ2-7, with 7 positions matching TRBD2. The specimen was peripheral blood. In DNA form, the CDR3 reads TGTGCCAGCAGCCCCAAGGGCGGGACTACCTACGAGCAGTACTTC. Translated: CASSPKGGTTYEQYF.